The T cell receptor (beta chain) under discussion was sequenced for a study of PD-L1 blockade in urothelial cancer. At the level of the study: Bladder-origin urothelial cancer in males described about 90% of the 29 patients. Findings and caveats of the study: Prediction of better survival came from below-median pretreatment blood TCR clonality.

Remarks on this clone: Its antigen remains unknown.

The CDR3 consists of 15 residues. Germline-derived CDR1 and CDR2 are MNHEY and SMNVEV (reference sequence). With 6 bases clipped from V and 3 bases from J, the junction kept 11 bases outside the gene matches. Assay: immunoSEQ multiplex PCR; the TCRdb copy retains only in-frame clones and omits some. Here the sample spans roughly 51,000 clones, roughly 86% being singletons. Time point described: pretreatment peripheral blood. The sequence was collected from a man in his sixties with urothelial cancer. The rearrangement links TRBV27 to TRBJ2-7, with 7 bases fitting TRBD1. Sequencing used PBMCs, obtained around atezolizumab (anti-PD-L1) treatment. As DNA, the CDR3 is TGTGCCAGCAGCCCTCTCATCCGGGACAGCTACGAGCAGTACTTC. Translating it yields CASSPLIRDSYEQYF.